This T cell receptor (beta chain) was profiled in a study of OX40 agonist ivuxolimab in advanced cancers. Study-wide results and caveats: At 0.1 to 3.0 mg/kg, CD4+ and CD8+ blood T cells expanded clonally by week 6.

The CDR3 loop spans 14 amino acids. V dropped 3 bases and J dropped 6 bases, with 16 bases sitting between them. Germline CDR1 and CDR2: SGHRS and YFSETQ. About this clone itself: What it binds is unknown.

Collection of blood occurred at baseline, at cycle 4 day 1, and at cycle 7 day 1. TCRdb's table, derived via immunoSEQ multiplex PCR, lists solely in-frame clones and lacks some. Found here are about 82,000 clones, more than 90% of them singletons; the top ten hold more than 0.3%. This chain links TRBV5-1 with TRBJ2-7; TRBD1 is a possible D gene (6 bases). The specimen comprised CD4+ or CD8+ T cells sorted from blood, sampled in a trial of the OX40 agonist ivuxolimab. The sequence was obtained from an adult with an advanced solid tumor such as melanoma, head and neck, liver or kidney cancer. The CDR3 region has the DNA TGCGCCAGCAGCTCCACAGGGTTCTTCGTCGAGCAGTACTTC. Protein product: CASSSTGFFVEQYF.